This TCR beta chain was captured in a study of spatial heterogeneity in lung cancer. Across the whole study: Sequencing covered available follow-up PBMC samples collected a median of roughly 2 years after resection. Study results and caveats: Whereas they appeared in blood less at follow-up, ubiquitous expanded tumor TCRs appeared there more at resection.

Specified time point: blood at routine non-recurrence follow-up after resection. No cell sorting; template was whole RNA from tumor, lung tissue or PBMC. Every TCR cDNA molecule bore its own unique molecular identifier. TCRdb analysed the 5' RACE reads with MiXCR anew, one entry per CDR3 protein. Of 55,000 to 75,000 distinct CDR3 sequences detected, 8% to 9% appear once; the ten largest clones hold approximately 2%. A word on this clonotype: Its antigen is currently unknown. This may come from a read error, since a much larger clone is one base off.

The length of the CDR3 is 13 residues. V was cut by 4 bases and J by 10 bases, with 14 bases left in between. Germline V CDR1 and CDR2: SGHAT, FQNNGV. This specimen was PBMCs, taken at follow-up. The sequence came from a female donor with early-stage non-small cell lung cancer. The chain carries TRBV11-2 and TRBJ2-1; no clear D gene. The CDR3 nucleotides read TGTGCCAGCAGCTCAGGTATCGGCCCAGAGCAGTTCTTC. It specifies CASSSGIGPEQFF. The entire variable domain, with the rest obtained from reference TRBV11-2 and TRBJ2-1, is as follows: EAGVAQSPRYKIIEKRQSVAFWCNPISGHATLYWYQQILGQGPKLLIQFQNNGVVDDSQLPKDRFSAERLKGVDSTLKIQPAKLEDSAVYLCASSSGIGPEQFFGPGTRLTVL.